This entry lists 22 T cell receptor beta chains sequenced from one sample in a study of blood T cells in healthy people across ages. The authors ran a second PCR of about 6 to 12 cycles using a sample-barcoded 5' primer and a J-beta primer mix. TCRdb re-derived calls from the 5' RACE reads in MiXCR, one entry per CDR3 protein. The repertoire has 450,000 to 700,000 distinct CDR3 sequences, approximately 27% of them found once; the top ten carry 18%. Sample: blood. These TCRs come from a woman aged 70-85 years in good health.

The rearrangement uses TRBV7-2 and TRBJ2-3; TRBD2 agrees at 9 bases. CDR3 length: 16 amino acids. Germline-derived CDR1 and CDR2 are SGHTA and FQGNSA. The junction had 6 bases not matched to a gene; V was cut back by 4 bases and J by 1 base. The CDR3 DNA reads TGTGCCAGCAGCTACCCCGGGACTAGCCGCACAGATACGCAGTATTTT. Translated, it gives CASSYPGTSRTDTQYF.

The sample holds a few counts of this clonotype. This sequence joins TRBV11-2 and TRBJ1-2; D is undetermined. Germline V CDR1 and CDR2: SGHAT, FQNNGV. V was pared by 5 bases and J by 8 bases, with 9 bases between. The CDR3 extends over 11 amino acids. CDR3: CASSTSGGYTF. The CDR3 bases are TGTGCCAGCAGCACGTCTGGAGGCTACACCTTC.

This clonotype was counted a few times. The V and J genes are TRBV20-1 and TRBJ1-2, with TRBD1 matching over 7 bases. The V gene end was trimmed by 3 bases and the J gene end by 2 bases; junction bases not matched to a gene: 9. The CDR3 length is 15 residues. Looked up from germline, CDR1 is DFQATT and CDR2 is SNEGSKA (reference sequence). The CDR3 coding sequence is TGCAGTGCTAGGGGGTCCGGGACAGAAAACTATGGCTACACCTTC. Translating it yields CSARGSGTENYGYTF.

This chain joins TRBV10-3 and TRBJ1-1; D gene uncertain. Germline V gene lookup returns CDR1 ENHRY and CDR2 SYGVKD. CDR3 length: 12 residues. Trimming took off 11 bases at V and 3 bases at J, with 13 bases between the two ends. CDR3 coding DNA: TGTGCCGTAGGGAAGGAGGACACTGAAGCTTTCTTT. As protein: CAVGKEDTEAFF.

V gene TRBV5-1 combines with J gene TRBJ2-1, with D unresolved. Trimming removed 3 bases from V and 10 bases from J, with 11 bases in between. Germline CDR1 and CDR2: SGHRS and YFSETQ. The CDR3 loop spans 12 amino acids. CDR3 nucleotide sequence: TGCGCCAGCAGCTGGTTGGGGTTCGAGCAGTTCTTC. Amino acid sequence: CASSWLGFEQFF.

CDR3 amino acids: CASSPIAGKQETQYF. CDR3 in DNA: TGTGCCAGCAGCCCTATAGCGGGGAAGCAAGAGACCCAGTACTTC. The rearrangement joins TRBV5-4 to TRBJ2-5, with 8 bases aligning to TRBD2. The germline V gene has CDR1 SGHNT and CDR2 YYREEE (reference sequence). V lost 4 bases to trimming and J lost 2 bases; unmatched junction nucleotides: 7. There are 15 residues in the CDR3.

This rearrangement joins TRBV11-2 to TRBJ2-3; D remains ambiguous. Germline CDR1 SGHAT, CDR2 FQNNGV. Between the trimmed V and J ends, which lost 0 bases and 14 bases, there was a span of 24 bases. The CDR3 runs 16 residues. CDR3 DNA sequence: TGTGCCAGCAGCTTAGAGGGCCATGGACGGGCAGATACGTGGTATTTT. The encoded protein is CASSLEGHGRADTWYF.

The J gene is TRBJ1-2, the V gene TRBV20-1; D not resolved. CDR3 size: 14 residues. V was trimmed by 0 bases and J by 6 bases, leaving 14 bases between them. Germline V CDR1 and CDR2: DFQATT, SNEGSKA (reference sequence). Here the CDR3 DNA reads TGCAGTGCTAGAGATTGGGCCGGGGAACATGGCTACACCTTC. Translated, it gives CSARDWAGEHGYTF.

The chain uses TRBV7-3 and TRBJ2-5; D possibly corresponds to TRBD1 (7 bases). The J call could be wrong; TRBJ2-7 is a better fit for the DNA end. CDR3 length: 15 residues. CDR1 is SGHTA, CDR2 FQGTGA, per germline. This CDR3 reads CASSQSPAGGPEQYF. As DNA, the CDR3 is TGTGCCAGCAGCCAAAGCCCGGCAGGGGGGCCCGAGCAGTACTTC.

V usage is TRBV3-1 and J usage is TRBJ2-2; possibly TRBD2 for D (6 bases). The CDR3 contains 15 residues. Trimming removed 3 bases from V and 3 bases from J, with 11 bases in between. Germline CDR1 LGHDT, CDR2 YNNKEL (reference sequence). CDR3 in amino acids: CASSHRDSYTGELFF. The DNA of the CDR3 is TGTGCCAGCAGCCACCGGGACTCCTACACCGGGGAGCTGTTTTTT.

The rearrangement uses TRBV3-1 and TRBJ2-1; 10 bases fit TRBD2. The CDR3 extends over 17 amino acids. Germline assignment: CDR1 LGHDT and CDR2 YNNKEL (reference sequence). Unmatched junction bases numbered 13, after V lost 1 base and J lost 10 bases. The CDR3 loop is CASSQGAGTSVRKEQFF. The CDR3 nucleotides read TGTGCCAGCAGCCAAGGAGCAGGGACTAGCGTTCGGAAGGAGCAGTTCTTC.

The chain couples TRBV7-9 to TRBJ2-7; 7 bases line up with TRBD2. The CDR3 totals 12 residues. Germline V gene sequence: CDR1 SEHNR, CDR2 FQNEAQ (reference sequence). V was pared by 8 bases and J by 0 bases, with 1 base of the junction left unmatched. The CDR3 loop reads CASGGDSYEQYF. For the CDR3, the DNA is TGTGCCAGCGGGGGGGACTCCTACGAGCAGTACTTC.

This rearrangement joins TRBV6-6 to TRBJ1-5, with TRBD1 as a possible D gene (5 bases). V shed 7 bases and J shed 4 bases, with 14 bases lying between them. Germline-derived CDR1 and CDR2 are MNHNY and SVGAGI (reference sequence). The CDR3 sequence is 14 residues long. CDR3 in DNA: TGTGCCAGCATCTCTTCCCAGGGAAATCAGCCCCAGCATTTT. It codes for CASISSQGNQPQHF.

Comments on this clonotype: Possible read error: a much larger clone is one base away. The rearrangement links TRBV11-2 to TRBJ2-1; the D gene could be TRBD1 or TRBD2 (5 bases each). The end of the DNA aligns better with TRBJ2-5, so the J call may be wrong. Germline lookup yields CDR1 SGHAT and CDR2 FQNNGV. This CDR3 has 14 amino acids. CDR3 in DNA: TGTGCCAGCAGCTTAGTTACAGGAGGCGGGACCCAGTACTTC. Its translation is CASSLVTGGGTQYF.

Only a few counts were recorded for this clonotype. The chain couples TRBV5-1 to TRBJ2-4; 9 nucleotides agree with TRBD1. The V and J ends lost 2 bases and 8 bases, in that order; junction bases with no gene match: 5. CDR1 SGHRS and CDR2 YFSETQ come from the germline V gene. This CDR3 region has 14 residues. The CDR3 DNA is TGCGCCAGCAGCTTAGGACAGGGGAGTGACATTCAGTACTTC. This translates into CASSLGQGSDIQYF.

CDR3 DNA sequence: TGTGCCAGCAGCCAAGCTGGCGGGAACCCCACAGATACGCAGTATTTT. Its protein is CASSQAGGNPTDTQYF. The chain carries TRBV3-1 and TRBJ2-3; TRBD2 is a possible D gene (6 bases). The length of the CDR3 is 16 residues. V was cut by 1 base and J by 2 bases, with 13 bases left in between. Germline V lookup: CDR1 LGHDT, CDR2 YNNKEL (reference sequence).

For this clonotype: Its ends do not fully match the called genes, so a read error is possible. The chain has TRBV12-3 or TRBV12-4 and TRBJ1-5; D is perhaps TRBD1 (5 bases). The CDR3 consists of 13 residues. CDR3 DNA: TGTGCCAGCAGTGGACACAGCAATCAGCCCCAGCGTTTT. It codes for CASSGHSNQPQRF.

This clonotype was observed a few times. J is TRBJ1-1 and V is TRBV4-1, with D uncertain. V gave up 1 base and J gave up 0 bases, with 6 bases separating them. Looked up from germline, CDR1 is MGHRA and CDR2 is YSYEKL. CDR3 length: 14 amino acids. The CDR3 loop reads CASSQGLLNTEAFF. The CDR3 region has the DNA TGCGCCAGCAGCCAAGGTTTGTTGAACACTGAAGCTTTCTTT.

This chain joins TRBV12-3 or TRBV12-4 and TRBJ1-1; TRBD1 matches 8 bases. The V and J ends lost 6 bases and 8 bases, in that order; junction bases with no gene match: 8. The CDR3 spans 13 residues. The CDR3 DNA follows: TGTGCCAGCAGAAGGACAGGGTCCCTAGAAGCTTTCTTT. Protein: CASRRTGSLEAFF.

This CDR3 reads CSAWTSGEGGETQYF. CDR3 nucleotide sequence: TGCAGTGCTTGGACTAGCGGGGAAGGAGGAGAGACCCAGTACTTC. The chain uses TRBV20-1 and TRBJ2-1, with 12 bases fitting TRBD2. The J call is uncertain, as TRBJ2-5 better fits the DNA end. CDR1 is DFQATT, CDR2 SNEGSKA, per germline (reference sequence). This CDR3 contains 15 residues.

The rearrangement uses TRBV5-1 and TRBJ2-2, with unresolved D. The germline V gene encodes CDR1 SGHRS and CDR2 YFSETQ. V was trimmed by 0 bases and J by 4 bases, leaving 13 bases between them. The CDR3 spans 16 residues. This chain's CDR3 is CASSLGAIRRTGELFF. The CDR3 nucleotides read TGCGCCAGCAGCTTGGGAGCCATAAGGCGCACCGGGGAGCTGTTTTTT. Filled out from reference TRBV5-1 and TRBJ2-2, the complete variable domain reads KAGVTQTPRYLIKTRGQQVTLSCSPISGHRSVSWYQQTPGQGLQFLFEYFSETQRNKGNFPGRFSGRQFSNSRSEMNVSTLELGDSALYLCASSLGAIRRTGELFFGEGSRLTVL.

As DNA, the CDR3 is TGTGCCAGCAGCGTTCACGACGAGCAGTACTTC. The encoded protein is CASSVHDEQYF. J is TRBJ2-7 and V is TRBV7-2; no firm D call. The CDR3 length is 11 residues. V dropped 5 bases and J dropped 5 bases, with 7 bases sitting between them. Germline-derived CDR1 and CDR2 are SGHTA and FQGNSA.